This is a list of T cell receptor beta chains from one sample in a study of cytomegalovirus exposure and HLA in healthy donors. Assay used: immunoSEQ multiplex PCR; TCRdb lists only in-frame clones, some missing. The table includes 200,000 to 250,000 clones, 81% detected once. The material sequenced was PBMCs. These receptors were obtained from a woman in her sixties or seventies in good health and CMV-seropositive. CDR3s include the opening cysteine and the closing phenylalanine or tryptophan. A D gene is named only where the DNA matches it firmly. Expanded clones are given a class, and other clones once, few, many or no size at all.

>-|TRBV4-1|-|TRBJ2-7
CASSQVADLYEQYF
TGCGCCAGCAGCCAAGTAGCGGACCTCTACGAGCAGTACTTC
>-|TRBV7-8|-|TRBJ2-1
CASSRMREVYNEQFF
TGTGCCAGCAGTCGTATGAGGGAGGTTTACAATGAGCAGTTCTTC
>-|TRBV5-1|-|TRBJ1-1
CASSASDRGEAFF
TGCGCCAGCAGCGCATCGGACAGAGGTGAAGCTTTCTTT
>-|TRBV28|-|TRBJ1-1
CASGRAIPSTSNTEAFF
TGTGCCAGCGGTCGAGCAATCCCCTCTACTTCGAACACTGAAGCTTTCTTT
>-|TRBV4-2|TRBD1|TRBJ1-2
CASSQDPKGQGVKGYTF
TGTGCCAGCAGCCAAGATCCTAAGGGACAGGGTGTCAAGGGCTACACCTTC
>once|TRBV5-1|-|TRBJ1-3
CASSLDSYSGNTIYF
TGCGCCAGCAGCTTGGACAGTTACTCTGGAAACACCATATATTTT
>-|TRBV19|TRBD2|TRBJ2-7
CASSMGLAVYEQYF
TGTGCCAGTAGTATGGGACTAGCGGTCTACGAGCAGTACTTC
>-|TRBV4-2|TRBD2|TRBJ2-1
CASSLSSGSGNNEQFF
TGTGCCAGCAGCCTTTCTAGCGGGAGTGGGAACAATGAGCAGTTCTTC
>-|TRBV28|-|TRBJ1-3
CASSSSIIGSGNTIYF
TGTGCCAGCAGTTCGTCTATTATCGGCTCTGGAAACACCATATATTTT
>-|TRBV27|-|TRBJ1-1
CASSLNSRVNTEAFF
TGTGCCAGCAGTTTAAATAGCAGGGTGAACACTGAAGCTTTCTTT
>-|TRBV5-4|-|TRBJ2-7
CASSLLFEAGPSYEQYF
TGTGCCAGCAGCTTGCTTTTTGAGGCGGGCCCCTCCTACGAGCAGTACTTC
>once|TRBV29-1|-|TRBJ2-6
CSVRPQAASGANVLTF
TGCAGCGTGCGCCCACAGGCCGCCTCTGGGGCCAACGTCCTGACTTTC
>-|TRBV19|TRBD1|TRBJ1-1
CASSISGQKDTEAFF
TGTGCCAGTAGTATATCGGGACAGAAGGACACTGAAGCTTTCTTT
>once|TRBV21-1|-|TRBJ1-3
CATTPWANSSGNTIYF
TGTGCCACCACACCCTGGGCAAACTCCTCTGGAAACACCATATATTTT
>-|TRBV5-3|TRBD1|TRBJ1-5
CARSYSTGVGQPQHF
TGTGCCAGAAGCTACTCGACAGGGGTTGGTCAGCCCCAGCATTTT
>many|TRBV5-4|TRBD1|TRBJ2-7
CASSFNQGASYEQYF
TGTGCCAGCAGCTTCAATCAGGGGGCCTCCTACGAGCAGTACTTC
>-|TRBV6-5|-|TRBJ1-1
CASSYDKAPVAFF
TGTGCCAGCAGTTACGACAAGGCCCCGGTGGCTTTCTTT
>once|TRBV6-5|TRBD2|TRBJ2-2
CATTSGVEAGELFF
TGTGCCACAACTAGCGGGGTGGAAGCCGGGGAGCTGTTTTTT
>few|TRBV7-2|TRBD1|TRBJ1-2
CASNSFGTGGEGYTF
TGTGCCAGCAACTCTTTTGGGACAGGGGGTGAAGGCTACACCTTC
>-|TRBV7-3|TRBD1|TRBJ1-3
CASSPGQGGGNTIYF
TGTGCCAGCAGCCCCGGACAGGGGGGAGGAAACACCATATATTTT
>-|TRBV7-9|TRBD2|TRBJ2-1
CASSLTSGRANNEQFF
TGTGCCAGCAGCCTGACTAGCGGGAGGGCCAACAATGAGCAGTTCTTC
>few|TRBV5-1|TRBD2|TRBJ2-7
CASSLGLAGSSYEQYF
TGCGCCAGCAGCTTGGGCCTAGCGGGATCTTCCTACGAGCAGTACTTC
>-|TRBV2|TRBD1|TRBJ2-3
CASSEVKAGGVDTDTQYF
TGTGCCAGCAGTGAAGTGAAGGCAGGGGGAGTTGACACAGATACGCAGTATTTT
>-|TRBV7-9|-|TRBJ1-1
CASQQGFAEAFF
TGTGCCAGCCAACAGGGATTCGCTGAAGCTTTCTTT
>-|TRBV7-9|-|TRBJ2-2
CASSPRTRDPGELFF
TGTGCCAGCAGCCCAAGGACCCGGGATCCGGGGGAGCTGTTTTTT
>-|TRBV5-1|TRBD2|TRBJ2-5
CASTPGLAGVVETQYF
TGCGCCAGCACCCCGGGACTAGCGGGAGTAGTAGAGACCCAGTACTTC
>-|TRBV6-5|TRBD1|TRBJ2-5
CASSLGQGMVGETQYF
TGTGCCAGCAGTTTGGGACAGGGGATGGTGGGAGAGACCCAGTACTTC
>few|TRBV7-9|-|TRBJ2-7
CASSWGLNEQYF
TGTGCCAGCAGCTGGGGCCTTAACGAGCAGTACTTC
>-|TRBV11-2|-|TRBJ2-1
CASSLVFGSGPNEQFF
TGTGCCAGCAGCTTAGTCTTCGGGAGTGGGCCCAATGAGCAGTTCTTC
>-|TRBV25-1|-|TRBJ1-2
CASSESDRWRHF
TGTGCCAGCAGTGAATCTGACAGGTGGAGGCACTTC
>-|TRBV6-1|-|TRBJ2-4
CASSGGEVNIQYF
TGTGCCAGCAGTGGGGGGGAAGTAAACATTCAGTACTTC
>-|TRBV6-6|TRBD1|TRBJ2-7
CASSPAGQGAPYEQYF
TGTGCCAGCAGCCCTGCCGGACAGGGTGCGCCCTACGAGCAGTACTTC
>-|TRBV6-5|TRBD2|TRBJ2-7
CASSYEAGGSYEQYF
TGTGCCAGCAGTTACGAGGCGGGAGGGTCCTACGAGCAGTACTTC
>-|TRBV5-1|TRBD1|TRBJ1-1
CASSRGTGVRGEAFF
TGCGCCAGCAGCAGAGGGACAGGGGTTCGGGGTGAAGCTTTCTTT
>-|TRBV12-5|TRBD2|TRBJ2-1
CASGQAPSGRSPNEQFF
TGTGCTAGTGGCCAAGCTCCTAGCGGGAGATCTCCCAATGAGCAGTTCTTC
>-|TRBV19|TRBD1|TRBJ1-2
CASSRQGRYYTF
TGTGCCAGTAGTCGACAGGGGCGTTACTACACCTTC
>-|TRBV6-1|-|TRBJ1-5
CASSENNPTSNQPQHF
TGTGCCAGCAGTGAAAACAACCCAACTAGCAATCAGCCCCAGCATTTT
>-|TRBV5-1|-|TRBJ2-5
CASSLGEAYSATQYF
TGCGCCAGCAGCTTGGGGGAGGCGTACTCTGCGACCCAGTACTTC
>-|TRBV6-9|-|TRBJ2-3
CASNSPGQGTSTDTQYF
TGTGCCAGCAATTCACCGGGCCAAGGGACTAGCACAGATACGCAGTATTTT
>-|TRBV7-9|-|TRBJ1-1
CASSRVQGNTEAFF
TGTGCCAGCAGCAGGGTCCAGGGGAACACTGAAGCTTTCTTT
>-|TRBV27|-|TRBJ1-2
CASSPHAVRGGYTF
TGTGCCAGCAGCCCACATGCCGTGAGAGGAGGCTACACCTTC
>-|TRBV28|TRBD1|TRBJ1-2
CASSGGQLRSYGYTF
TGTGCCAGCAGTGGGGGACAGCTGAGAAGCTATGGCTACACCTTC
>-|TRBV11-2|-|TRBJ2-1
CASSSRANEQFF
TGTGCCAGCAGCTCGAGGGCCAATGAGCAGTTCTTC
>-|TRBV19|-|TRBJ1-1
CASSIVWAQPAFF
TGTGCCAGTAGTATAGTCTGGGCCCAGCCAGCTTTCTTT
>-|TRBV28|-|TRBJ2-7
CASSLSGQYYEQYF
TGTGCCAGCAGTTTATCTGGACAGTACTACGAGCAGTACTTC
>-|TRBV5-4|-|TRBJ2-1
CASSPSTSYNEQFF
TGTGCCAGCAGCCCCTCGACTAGCTACAATGAGCAGTTCTTC
>-|TRBV5-1|TRBD1|TRBJ1-2
CASSGRRDRGRDGYTF
TGCGCCAGCAGCGGACGCCGGGACAGGGGCCGCGACGGCTACACCTTC
>-|TRBV11-2|-|TRBJ1-4
CASSLGQGNEKLFF
TGTGCCAGCAGCTTGGGGCAGGGGAACGAAAAACTGTTTTTT
>-|TRBV7-6|-|TRBJ2-1
CASSLEVRGSYNEQFF
TGTGCCAGCAGCTTAGAAGTCAGGGGTTCCTACAATGAGCAGTTCTTC
>-|TRBV6-5|-|TRBJ1-4
CASSPGYSNEKLFF
TGTGCCAGCAGCCCAGGGTATTCAAATGAAAAACTGTTTTTT